Sequencing of this T cell receptor (beta chain) was carried out in a study of T cells after posttransplantation cyclophosphamide (dated by TCRdb to the mid-2010s). Describing the broader study: T cell repertoire reconstitution was tracked by TRB sequencing after myeloablative bone marrow transplantation in which posttransplantation cyclophosphamide was used as GVHD prophylaxis. Samples from under 40 PTCy-treated patients and 15 to 20 related bone marrow donors of those patients were subjected to antigen receptor sequencing. Blood from all 30 or so PTCy patients who had 1-year posttransplant specimens underwent TRB sequencing. In 3 patients, up to roughly 3 additional blood samples taken between 2 and 5.2 years after transplant also underwent TRB sequencing, as did pretransplant blood from a handful of patients. Because TRA and TRB clonality were tightly correlated in 8 or 9 samples, subsequent TCR analyses were focused on TRB only. Public TRB sequences were checked against a database of over 3,000 sequences associated with responses to pathogens, tumor antigens, self-antigens and alloantigens.

Read against the paper, the sample's treatment or condition label means: high-dose cyclophosphamide on days +3 and +4 as single-agent GVHD prophylaxis. Busulfan and fludarabine conditioning, a related or unrelated marrow graft, and cyclophosphamide on days +3 and +4 were given to PTCy patients. The PTCy-treated patients were drawn from a prospective, multi-institutional clinical trial. Peripheral blood and bone marrow mononuclear cells were isolated by Ficoll-Hypaque density centrifugation and were cryopreserved. FACS on a FACSAria II was used to sort CD4+ and CD8+ T cells, including the naive and memory subsets. A single count supports this clone. Its antigen is still unknown. Qualities for individual bases were not recorded, and no much larger clone is one base off. What the research found in general, with its limitations: Across the approximately 45 patients, TRB clonality was highly associated with recipient CMV seropositivity and CMV reactivation, and diversity with PTCy was similar to that in the CNI/methotrexate controls. The TRB repertoires of T cells infiltrating skin or the GI tract showed only limited overlap with the TRB repertoires found in blood. At 1-2 months, donor-recipient similarity was low but rose over the first year, and the later blood repertoires were often dominated by donor CD8+ memory clones.

TRB sequencing was run on genomic DNA with either the immunoSEQ assay at survey resolution or the hsTCRB kit. Concerning the study's data processing: The immunoSEQ software was used for initial read processing, and the LymphoSeq R package was used for repertoire analyses. Clonality was computed as 1 minus normalized Shannon entropy; Gini coefficient was also calculated for each TRB dataset. To infer phenotypes in unsorted samples, TRB sequences from sorted subsets of the recipient or donor were mapped onto the unsorted samples of the same recipient. TCRdb holds this immuneACCESS table with in-frame rearrangements only. Some clones are missing; in checked studies, unresolved V genes explain under half, and the rest has no known cause. V, J and clone size are those of that table, while D and trimming were read from the DNA. The sample records some 10,000 clones, about 89% of which are singletons. The ten top clones hold about 28% of the sample.

CDR1 and CDR2 (LNHDA, SQIVND) derive from the germline V gene (reference sequence). V is reduced by 2 bases and J by 2 bases, leaving a spacing of 13 bases between them. There are 15 amino acids in the CDR3, from cysteine to phenylalanine inclusive. Only CDR3 DNA remains: 45 bases, in frame from the first base. The starting material was CD4+ T cells sorted from PBMCs, obtained after allogeneic stem cell transplant with posttransplant cyclophosphamide. The V and J genes are TRBV19 and TRBJ2-7, and the D gene may be TRBD1, 6 bases matching. The receptor's source is a male patient between 25 and 40 years old who received an allogeneic stem cell transplant from a related donor, was CMV-positive, and had acute GVHD only. After a transplant, some T cells may be of graft donor origin. The DNA sequence is given as TGTGCCAGTAGTATACGGCAGGGGAATACCTACGAGCAGTACTTC. Translated, this gives CASSIRQGNTYEQYF.